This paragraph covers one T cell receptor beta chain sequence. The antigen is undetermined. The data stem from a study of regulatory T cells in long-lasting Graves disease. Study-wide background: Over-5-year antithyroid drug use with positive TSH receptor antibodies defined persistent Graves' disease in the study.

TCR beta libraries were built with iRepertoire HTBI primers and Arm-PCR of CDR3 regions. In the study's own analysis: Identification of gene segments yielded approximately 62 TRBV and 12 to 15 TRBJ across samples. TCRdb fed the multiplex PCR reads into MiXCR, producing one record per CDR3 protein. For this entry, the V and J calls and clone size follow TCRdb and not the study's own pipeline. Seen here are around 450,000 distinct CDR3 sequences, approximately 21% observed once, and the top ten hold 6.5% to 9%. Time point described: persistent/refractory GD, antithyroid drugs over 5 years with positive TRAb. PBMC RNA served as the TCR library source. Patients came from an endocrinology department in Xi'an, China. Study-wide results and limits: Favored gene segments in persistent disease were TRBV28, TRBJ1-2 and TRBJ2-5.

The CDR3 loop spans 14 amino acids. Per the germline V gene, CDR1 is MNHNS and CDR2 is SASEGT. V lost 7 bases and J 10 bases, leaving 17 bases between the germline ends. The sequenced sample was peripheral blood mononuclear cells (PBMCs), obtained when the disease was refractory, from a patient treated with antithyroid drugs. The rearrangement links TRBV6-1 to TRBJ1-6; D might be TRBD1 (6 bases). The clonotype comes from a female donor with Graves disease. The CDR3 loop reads CASTPQGISSPLHF. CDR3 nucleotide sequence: TGTGCCAGCACCCCACAGGGAATCTCCTCACCCCTCCACTTT.